The T cell receptor beta chain described here comes from a study of T cell responses to AZD1222 COVID-19 vaccine. Findings and limits, study-wide: Among vaccine-associated CD4 TCRs, coverage spanned spike, with dominance at 160-218 and 743-854. Two AZD1222 doses significantly raised spike-specific TCR breadth and depth over controls. There were repertoire samples only from the period after the peak T cell response.

About this clone itself: Its specificity is not known.

Germline values: CDR1 SGHNT, CDR2 YYREEE (reference sequence). CDR3 length: 15 amino acids. The ends lost 0 bases at V and 6 bases at J; junction bases unmatched: 3. Profiled with immunoSEQ multiplex PCR; TCRdb holds only in-frame clones, not every one. The sample has 95,000 to 150,000 clones, under 90% seen once. The chain combines TRBV5-4 with TRBJ2-7, with 13 bases identical to TRBD2. Sample: peripheral blood, taken on day 0 of AZD1222 vaccination. The receptor was isolated from an adult in good health. DNA of the CDR3: TGTGCCAGCAGCTTGGCACTAGCGGGAGGGGGCGAGCAGTACTTC. It specifies CASSLALAGGGEQYF.